Listed below are T cell receptor beta chains from one sample, sequenced in a study of radiotherapy plus CTLA-4 blockade in lung cancer. Here immunoSEQ multiplex PCR was the method, and the copy in TCRdb shows in-frame clones only, minus some. The repertoire consists of 30,000 or so clones, with roughly 70% occurring once and the leading ten covering around 5.1%. Sequences were derived from peripheral blood, sampled from a patient treated with radiotherapy plus ipilimumab. These receptors were taken from a human donor with non-small cell lung cancer whose response to radiotherapy plus ipilimumab could not be evaluated. Both conserved end residues are trimmed from each CDR3. Some rows mark clone size as missing; the rest say once, few, many or name a class of expanded clone.

cdr3_aa j_call v_call clone_size
ASSGQGASQPQH TRBJ1-5 TRBV6-1 -
ASSVGGQGALHYGYT TRBJ1-2 TRBV9 -
ASSLRYGEPAF TRBJ1-1 TRBV7-9 -
ASSPNQGATDTQY TRBJ2-3 TRBV18 -
ASRSTRSEAF TRBJ1-1 TRBV28 -
ASSLGQGDQPQH TRBJ1-5 TRBV6-1 -
ASSLERTAGGIYQETQY TRBJ2-5 TRBV5-1 -
ASSPGLAGGPRETQY TRBJ2-5 TRBV7-9 -
ASRVGGLAGHNEQF TRBJ2-1 TRBV28 -
ASSLEGAEETQY TRBJ2-5 TRBV5-1 -
AGSLTGGAGNEQY TRBJ2-7 TRBV28 -
AWRDRGHDQPQH TRBJ1-5 TRBV30 -
ASSLAFQSYNEQF TRBJ2-1 TRBV6-5 once
ASSPGTGAIPNTEAF TRBJ1-1 TRBV9 -
ASSQNPSGTYEQY TRBJ2-7 TRBV4-1 -
ASSLFEIGGETQY TRBJ2-5 TRBV5-1 -
ASSFGGTRSYEQF TRBJ2-1 TRBV7-9 -
ASSHTGTGANVLT TRBJ2-6 TRBV6-5 -
ASSVGLITDTQY TRBJ2-3 TRBV11-2 few
ASSATYSNQPQH TRBJ1-5 TRBV6-6 -
ASSQIASTALYEQY TRBJ2-7 TRBV7-6 few
ASSLSGGEQY TRBJ2-7 TRBV19 -
ATSRDSLEGNEQF TRBJ2-1 TRBV15 -
ASSGSVGLAGTGELF TRBJ2-2 TRBV9 few
ASTRGDERSVSTDTQY TRBJ2-3 TRBV2 -
ASSLSRGRGSEQY TRBJ2-7 TRBV27 -
ASSPRQISHEVSTDTQY TRBJ2-3 TRBV7-9 -
ASSQDPGTGGNEQY TRBJ2-7 TRBV4-3 -
ASSTGDRGTYGYT TRBJ1-2 TRBV5-1 -
ASSPTQGSGELF TRBJ2-2 TRBV18 few
ASSPGQQNTEAF TRBJ1-1 TRBV6-5 -
ASSPGLGLTNYGYT TRBJ1-2 TRBV11-2 -
ASSLHRTGSYEQY TRBJ2-7 TRBV28 few
ASSATGLESLGQY TRBJ2-7 TRBV6-5 -
ASSSGTGGSYNEQF TRBJ2-1 TRBV5-1 -
ASSLSSTGNEQY TRBJ2-7 TRBV5-1 -
ASSPRRLAGENEQF TRBJ2-1 TRBV7-2 -
ASRSGLQNTGELF TRBJ2-2 TRBV6-1 once
ASSFWGLAKNIQY TRBJ2-4 TRBV28 -
AWRETGFSNEKLF TRBJ1-4 TRBV30 once
AWSVSASDEQY TRBJ2-7 TRBV30 -
ASSSTGTKQETQY TRBJ2-5 TRBV5-1 -
ASSFQTGSNTGELF TRBJ2-2 TRBV27 once
SVWTSGRRSNEQF TRBJ2-1 TRBV29-1 -
ASSSQGLEQY TRBJ2-7 TRBV9 -
ASSAAGTKGNTIY TRBJ1-3 TRBV19 -